Reported below is one T cell receptor beta chain. Its antigen is as yet unknown. Data came from immunoSEQ multiplex PCR; TCRdb stores just in-frame clones and leaves some out. The table lists about 130,000 clones, 85% to 90% of them singletons, with approximately 9.2% in the top ten. The CDR3 totals 14 residues. Per germline, CDR1 LNHDA and CDR2 SQIVND (reference sequence). The sample is drawn from a study of cytomegalovirus exposure and HLA in healthy donors. Overall study results and limits: Cytomegalovirus-associated status was assigned to some 180 TCR beta chains.

The specimen was PBMCs. This chain joins TRBV19 and TRBJ1-5; 8 bases agree with TRBD1. The sequence came from a woman between 18 and 30 years old in good health and CMV-seropositive. The CDR3, as DNA: TGTGCTACTGCCCGGGACAGGTGGGATCAGCCCCAGCATTTT. It codes for CATARDRWDQPQHF.